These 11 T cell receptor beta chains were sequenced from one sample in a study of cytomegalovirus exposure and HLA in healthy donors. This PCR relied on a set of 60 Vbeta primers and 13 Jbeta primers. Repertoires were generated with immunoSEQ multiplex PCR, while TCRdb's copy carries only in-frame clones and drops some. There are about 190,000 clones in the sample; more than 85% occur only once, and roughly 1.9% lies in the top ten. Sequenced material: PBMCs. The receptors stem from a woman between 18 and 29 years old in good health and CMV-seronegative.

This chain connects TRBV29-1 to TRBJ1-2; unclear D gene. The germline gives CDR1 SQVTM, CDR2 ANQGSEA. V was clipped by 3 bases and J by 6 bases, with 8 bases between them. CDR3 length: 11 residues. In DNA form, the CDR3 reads TGCAGCGTTGAGACTGAGCATGGCTACACCTTC. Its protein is CSVETEHGYTF.

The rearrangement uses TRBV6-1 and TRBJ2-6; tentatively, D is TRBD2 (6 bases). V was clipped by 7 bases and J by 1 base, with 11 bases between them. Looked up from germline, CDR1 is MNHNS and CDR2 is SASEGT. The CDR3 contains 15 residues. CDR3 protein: CASTVGGSGANVLTF. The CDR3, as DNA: TGTGCCAGCACGGTAGGAGGGTCTGGGGCCAACGTCCTGACTTTC.

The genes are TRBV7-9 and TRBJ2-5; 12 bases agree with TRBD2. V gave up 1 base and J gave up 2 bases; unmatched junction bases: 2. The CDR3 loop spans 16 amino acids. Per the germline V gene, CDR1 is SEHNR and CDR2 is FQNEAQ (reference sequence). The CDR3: CASSLGLAGVQETQYF. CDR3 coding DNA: TGTGCCAGCAGCTTAGGACTAGCGGGGGTACAAGAGACCCAGTACTTC.

The CDR3 loop reads CASLTSSSYNEQFF. CDR3 DNA: TGTGCCAGCCTGACATCAAGCTCCTACAATGAGCAGTTCTTC. The chain carries TRBV2 and TRBJ2-1; D unresolved. Germline V gene lookup returns CDR1 SNHLY and CDR2 FYNNEI. Trimming left V 8 bases short and J 0 bases short, with 11 bases between. The CDR3 spans 14 residues.

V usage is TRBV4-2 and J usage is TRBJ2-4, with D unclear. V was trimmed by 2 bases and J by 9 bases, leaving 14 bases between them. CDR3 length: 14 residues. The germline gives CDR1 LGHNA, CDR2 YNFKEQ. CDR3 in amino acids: CASSQPAPGGIQYF. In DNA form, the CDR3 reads TGTGCCAGCAGCCAACCGGCCCCCGGCGGCATTCAGTACTTC.

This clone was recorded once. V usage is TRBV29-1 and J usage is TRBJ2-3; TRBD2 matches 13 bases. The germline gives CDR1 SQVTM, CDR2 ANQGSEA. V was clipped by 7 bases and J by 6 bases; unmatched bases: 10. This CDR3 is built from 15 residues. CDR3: CSGTGLAGVSDTQYF. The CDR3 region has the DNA TGCAGCGGAACCGGACTAGCGGGGGTGTCGGATACGCAGTATTTT.

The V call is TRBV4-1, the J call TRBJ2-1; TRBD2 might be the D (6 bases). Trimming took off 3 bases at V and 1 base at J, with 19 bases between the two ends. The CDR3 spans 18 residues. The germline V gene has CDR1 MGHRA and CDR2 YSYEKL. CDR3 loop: CASSHGWGEVPSYNEQFF. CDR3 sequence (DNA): TGCGCCAGCAGCCACGGTTGGGGGGAGGTACCTTCCTACAATGAGCAGTTCTTC.

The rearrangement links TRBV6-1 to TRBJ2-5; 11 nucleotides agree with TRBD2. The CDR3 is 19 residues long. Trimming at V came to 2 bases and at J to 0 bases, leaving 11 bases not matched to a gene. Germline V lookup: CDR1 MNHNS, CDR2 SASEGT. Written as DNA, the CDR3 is TGTGCCAGCAGTGAAAGGCTACTAGCGGGGGTTCGGTACCAAGAGACCCAGTACTTC. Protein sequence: CASSERLLAGVRYQETQYF.

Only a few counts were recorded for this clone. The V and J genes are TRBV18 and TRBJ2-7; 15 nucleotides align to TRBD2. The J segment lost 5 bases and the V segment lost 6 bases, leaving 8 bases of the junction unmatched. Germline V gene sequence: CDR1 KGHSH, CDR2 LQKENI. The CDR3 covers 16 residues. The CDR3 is CASSPGLAGGNNEQYF. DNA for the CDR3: TGTGCCAGCTCGCCGGGACTAGCGGGAGGTAACAACGAGCAGTACTTC.

CDR3 sequence: CASSVGDRGRYEQYF. As DNA, the CDR3 is TGTGCCAGCAGCGTAGGGGACAGGGGGAGATACGAGCAGTACTTC. This chain connects TRBV9 to TRBJ2-7; TRBD1 matches 11 bases. From germline, CDR1 is SGDLS and CDR2 YYNGEE. V lost 0 bases, J lost 4 bases, and 3 bases stayed unmatched. This CDR3 has 15 residues.

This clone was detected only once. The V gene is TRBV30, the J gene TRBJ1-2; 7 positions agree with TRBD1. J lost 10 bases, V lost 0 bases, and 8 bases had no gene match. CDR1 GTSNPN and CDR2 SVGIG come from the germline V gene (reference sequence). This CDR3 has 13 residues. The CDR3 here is CAWSVQGFIDYTF. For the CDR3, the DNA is TGTGCCTGGAGTGTACAGGGGTTTATTGACTACACCTTC.